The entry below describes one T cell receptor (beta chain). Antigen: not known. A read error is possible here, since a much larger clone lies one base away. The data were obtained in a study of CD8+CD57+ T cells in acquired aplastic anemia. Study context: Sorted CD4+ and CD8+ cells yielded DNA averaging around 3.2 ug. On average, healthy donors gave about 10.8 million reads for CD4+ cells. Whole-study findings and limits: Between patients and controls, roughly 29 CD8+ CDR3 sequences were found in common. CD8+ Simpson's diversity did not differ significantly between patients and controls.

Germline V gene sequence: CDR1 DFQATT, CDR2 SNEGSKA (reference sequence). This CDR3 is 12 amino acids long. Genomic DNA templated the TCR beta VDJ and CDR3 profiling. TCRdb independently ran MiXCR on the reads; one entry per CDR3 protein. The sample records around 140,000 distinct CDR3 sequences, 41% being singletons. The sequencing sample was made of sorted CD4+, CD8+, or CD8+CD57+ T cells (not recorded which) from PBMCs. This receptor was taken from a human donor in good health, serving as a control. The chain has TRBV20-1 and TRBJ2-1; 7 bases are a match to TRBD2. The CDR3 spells CSAMGEGYERFF. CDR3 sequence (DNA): TGCAGTGCTATGGGGGAGGGATACGAGCGGTTCTTC.